The source of this T cell receptor beta chain is a study of blood T cell repertoires in COVID-19. The V segment lost 5 bases and the J segment 1 base; nucleotides outside the gene matches: 8. CDR1 is SGHDT, CDR2 YYEEEE, per germline. The CDR3 has 16 amino acids. Per the original data handling: It was from reference gene primer amplification that nucleated cell counts were estimated. The data were produced by immunoSEQ multiplex PCR, yet TCRdb's version contains in-frame clones alone and is incomplete. Clonal size and the V and J genes are those of that table, whereas D and trimming came from the DNA. The table includes 140,000 to 150,000 clones, over 70% detected once.

The genes are TRBV5-6 and TRBJ2-3, with 9 bases aligning to TRBD2. This receptor was taken from a woman aged 55-70 years with acute or convalescent COVID-19. Sequences were obtained from peripheral blood. The DNA for the CDR3 is TGTGCCAGCAGTATTATAAGACTAGCGGGCACAGATACGCAGTATTTT. The encoded protein is CASSIIRLAGTDTQYF.